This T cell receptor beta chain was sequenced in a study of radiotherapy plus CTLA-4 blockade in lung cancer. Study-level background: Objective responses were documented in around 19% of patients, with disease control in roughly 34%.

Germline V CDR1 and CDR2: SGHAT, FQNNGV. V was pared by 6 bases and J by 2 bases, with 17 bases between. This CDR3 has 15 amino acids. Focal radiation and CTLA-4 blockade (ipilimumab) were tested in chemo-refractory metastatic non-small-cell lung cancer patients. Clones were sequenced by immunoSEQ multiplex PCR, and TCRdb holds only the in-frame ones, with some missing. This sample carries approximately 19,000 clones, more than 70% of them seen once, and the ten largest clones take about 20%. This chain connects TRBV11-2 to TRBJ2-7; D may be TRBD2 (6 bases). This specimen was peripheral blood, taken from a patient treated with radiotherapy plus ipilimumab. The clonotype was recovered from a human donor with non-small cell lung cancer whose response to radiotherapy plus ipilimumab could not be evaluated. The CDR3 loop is CASRSLGGDAYEQYF. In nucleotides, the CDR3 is TGTGCCAGCAGATCGTTAGGAGGGGACGCCTACGAGCAGTACTTC.